This TCR beta chain was documented in a study of blood T cell repertoires in COVID-19. Germline V gene lookup returns CDR1 MDHEN and CDR2 SYDVKM. V lost 7 bases and J 5 bases, leaving 9 bases between the germline ends. The CDR3 is 12 amino acids. Generated by immunoSEQ multiplex PCR, the TCRdb table keeps only in-frame clones and is missing some. The repertoire has some 320,000 clones, roughly nine tenths of them found once; the top ten carry about 5%. This clonotype was obtained from a man aged 55 to 69 who had recovered from COVID-19. This chain connects TRBV28 to TRBJ1-5, with unresolved D. Source material: PBMCs or T cells enriched from blood (not recorded which). This CDR3 reads CASTLADQPQHF. CDR3 nucleotide sequence: TGTGCCAGCACCCTAGCCGATCAGCCCCAGCATTTT.